The source of this T cell receptor beta chain is a study of blood T cell repertoires in COVID-19. Overall study: Whether acute or convalescent, the COVID-19 samples came from the United States, Italy and Spain. Sample material is recorded as cDNA or gDNA derived from T cells, B-cell-depleted T cells, or PBMCs.

Original processing notes: Scientists estimated how many nucleated cells there were by amplifying reference gene primers. The method was immunoSEQ multiplex PCR; TCRdb's version includes in-frame clones alone and lacks a portion of them. D and trimming were read from the DNA, whereas the V and J calls and clone size are those reported in that table. The sample includes 650,000 to 800,000 clones, more than 80% of them seen just once. This clone was seen only a few times. The length of the CDR3 is 13 residues. Per the germline V gene, CDR1 is LGHDT and CDR2 is YNNKEL (reference sequence). V lost 1 base and J lost 5, with 5 bases in between.

This receptor was identified in a woman aged 18-29 years with acute or convalescent COVID-19. The sequenced material came from peripheral blood. The V gene is TRBV3-1 (or the pseudogene TRBV3-2), the J gene TRBJ2-2; D unresolved. The CDR3 region is CASSQAVTGELFF. CDR3 nucleotides: TGTGCCAGCAGCCAAGCTGTAACCGGGGAGCTGTTTTTT.